Listed below are T cell receptor beta chains from one sample, sequenced in a study of blood T cell repertoires in COVID-19. Sequencing used immunoSEQ multiplex PCR; TCRdb keeps in-frame clones, though not all of them. The sample comprises under 300,000 clones, about 80% of which are singletons, and about 3.4% rests with the top ten. The sequenced sample was PBMCs or T cells enriched from blood (not recorded which). These receptors came from a man between 50 and 59 years old who had recovered from COVID-19. The CDR3 runs from the conserved cysteine through the conserved F or W. A D gene is named only where the DNA matches it firmly.

D	V	length	CDR3
NA	TRBV21-1	16	CASSGRGGTGAYEQYF
NA	TRBV6-5	12	CASSRTPYEQYF
NA	TRBV6-2/TRBV6-3	18	CASSPPPGLGGQGDEQFF
TRBD2	TRBV7-8	16	CASSSPLAGGGDTQYF
NA	TRBV12-5	14	CASGLVFGGTEAFF
TRBD1	TRBV5-1	18	CASSQSRTGQYMNTEAFF
NA	TRBV5-8	11	CASSLRSEAFF
TRBD1	TRBV9	16	CASSAGGGTGDTTIYF
TRBD1	TRBV11-2	14	CASSLPGQGREQYF
TRBD2	TRBV5-4	17	CASSLAGVAGGPSEQYF
NA	TRBV7-9	14	CASGPGGGRDTQYF
NA	TRBV3-1/TRBV3-2	15	CASSLTEAANYEQYF
NA	TRBV7-9	16	CASSLAAGLAWETQYF
TRBD1	TRBV29-1	13	CSVGQGLYYGYTF
TRBD1	TRBV7-9	13	CASSSRTGRWQYF
TRBD1	TRBV5-4	17	CASTPQGGSLGNYGYTF
TRBD2	TRBV2	12	CASLAGASGPDF
NA	TRBV6-5	13	CASTLGQTFEAFF
NA	TRBV5-5	15	CASSLKGDTTYEQYF
TRBD2	TRBV3-1/TRBV3-2	15	CASRSSGSGTDTQYF
NA	TRBV5-8	16	CASSSPLTQKQETQYF
NA	TRBV30	18	CAWSPPVPSLSSYNEQFF
TRBD2	TRBV19	14	CASTPPGGRDEQYF
TRBD1	TRBV6-5	16	CASSLTGGDTGNTIYF
NA	TRBV6-5	14	CASSLTRNGNTIYF
TRBD1	TRBV5-1	15	CASSPWTGANQPQHF
NA	TRBV19	16	CASTSPTGTMNTEAFF
TRBD2	TRBV2	15	CASSEEVQRGVEQFF
TRBD1	TRBV30	13	CAWVDRARETQYF
NA	TRBV5-4	12	CASRPQGGELFF
NA	TRBV5-4	14	CASGLGATNEKLFF
NA	TRBV10-1	14	CASSVGSEFGTQYF
NA	TRBV27	13	CASSLRQNTEAFF
NA	TRBV11-1	13	CASSPLSKETQYF
TRBD1	TRBV19	14	CASSTRTGNQPQHF
NA	TRBV7-9	16	CASSQGLREVTYEQYF
TRBD1	TRBV28	15	CATRWLGTGARTQYF